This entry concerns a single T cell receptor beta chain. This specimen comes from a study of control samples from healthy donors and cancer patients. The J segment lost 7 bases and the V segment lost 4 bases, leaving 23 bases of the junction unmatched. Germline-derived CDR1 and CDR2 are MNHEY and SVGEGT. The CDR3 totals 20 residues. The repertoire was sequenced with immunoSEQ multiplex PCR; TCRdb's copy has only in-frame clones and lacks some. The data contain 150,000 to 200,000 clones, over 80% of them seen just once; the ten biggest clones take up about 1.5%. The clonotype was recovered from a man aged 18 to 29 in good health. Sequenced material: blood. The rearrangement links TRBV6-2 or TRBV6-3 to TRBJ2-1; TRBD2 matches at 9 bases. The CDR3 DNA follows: TGTGCCAGCAGTTTCCCGACAAAGTCTTCTAGCGGGGCCCTGGGTAATGAGCAGTTCTTC. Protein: CASSFPTKSSSGALGNEQFF.